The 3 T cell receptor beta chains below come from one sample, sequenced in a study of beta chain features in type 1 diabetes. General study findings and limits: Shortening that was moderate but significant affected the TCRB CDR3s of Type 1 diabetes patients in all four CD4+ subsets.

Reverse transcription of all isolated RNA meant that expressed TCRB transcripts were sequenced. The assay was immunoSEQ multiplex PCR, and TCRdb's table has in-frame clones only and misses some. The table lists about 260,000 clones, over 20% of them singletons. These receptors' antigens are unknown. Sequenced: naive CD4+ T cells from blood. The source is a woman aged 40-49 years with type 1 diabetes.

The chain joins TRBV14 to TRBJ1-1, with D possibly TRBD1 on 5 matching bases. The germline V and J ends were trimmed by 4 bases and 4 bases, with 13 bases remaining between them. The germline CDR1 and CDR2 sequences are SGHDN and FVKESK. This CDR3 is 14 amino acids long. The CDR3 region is CASSRRGGGTEAFF. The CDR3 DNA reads TGTGCCAGCAGCCGCCGCGGGGGAGGCACTGAAGCTTTCTTT.

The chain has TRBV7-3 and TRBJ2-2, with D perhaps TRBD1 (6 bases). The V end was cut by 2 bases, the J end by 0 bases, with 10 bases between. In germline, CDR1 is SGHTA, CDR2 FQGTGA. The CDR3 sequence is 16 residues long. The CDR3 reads CASSLLRTANTGELFF. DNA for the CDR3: TGTGCCAGCAGCTTACTTCGGACAGCGAACACCGGGGAGCTGTTTTTT. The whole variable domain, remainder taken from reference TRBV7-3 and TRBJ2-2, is GAGVSQTPSNKVTEKGKYVELRCDPISGHTALYWYRQSLGQGPEFLIYFQGTGAADDSGLPNDRFFAVRPEGSVSTLKIQRTERGDSAVYLCASSLLRTANTGELFFGEGSRLTVL.

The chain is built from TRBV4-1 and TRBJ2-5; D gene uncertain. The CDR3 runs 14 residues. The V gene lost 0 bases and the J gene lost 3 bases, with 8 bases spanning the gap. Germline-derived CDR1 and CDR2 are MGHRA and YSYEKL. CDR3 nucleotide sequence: TGCGCCAGCAGCCAAGATTACACGAAAGAGACCCAGTACTTC. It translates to CASSQDYTKETQYF.